The next 30 T cell receptor beta chains were all read from a single sample in a study of cytomegalovirus exposure and HLA in healthy donors. Both 60 Vbeta primers and 13 Jbeta primers went into the PCR. Produced via immunoSEQ multiplex PCR; TCRdb's table is partial and in-frame only. The sample consists of 100,000 or so clones, 60% to 85% of them appearing once. Sequences were obtained from PBMCs. The receptors come from a man aged 40-55 years in good health and CMV-seronegative.

The chain employs TRBV7-2 and TRBJ2-7; D is unresolved. The CDR3 length is 12 residues. V was trimmed by 5 bases and J by 0 bases, leaving 5 bases between them. The germline V gene encodes CDR1 SGHTA and CDR2 FQGNSA. The CDR3 spells CASSASSYEQYF. DNA of the CDR3: TGTGCCAGCAGCGCCAGCTCCTACGAGCAGTACTTC.

J is TRBJ1-2 and V is TRBV29-1, with D perhaps matching TRBD1 (6 bases). The CDR3 consists of 12 residues. V was cut by 2 bases and J by 8 bases, with 12 bases left in between. Looked up from germline, CDR1 is SQVTM and CDR2 is ANQGSEA. DNA of the CDR3: TGCAGCGTTGAATGGGGGACACGCGGCTACACCTTC. It is translated as CSVEWGTRGYTF.

This chain connects TRBV5-1 to TRBJ1-2; 8 bases are a match to TRBD1. This CDR3 comprises 13 residues. The germline gives CDR1 SGHRS, CDR2 YFSETQ. Trimming at V came to 4 bases and at J to 8 bases, leaving 7 bases not matched to a gene. The CDR3 DNA follows: TGCGCCAGCAGCCCCCAGGGGGCAGAAGGCTACACCTTC. Residues: CASSPQGAEGYTF.

This chain connects TRBV7-3 to TRBJ2-1, with D tentatively TRBD1 (6 bases). Germline V gene data show CDR1 as SGHTA and CDR2 as FQGTGA. The CDR3 covers 15 residues. V was shortened by 4 bases and J by 1 base, with 11 bases between the two germline ends. The CDR3 DNA sequence: TGTGCCAGCAGCTCTACAGGGACGTCCTACAATGAGCAGTTCTTC. Translation: CASSSTGTSYNEQFF.

Concerning this clone itself: The junction departs from the called germline gene at one end, perhaps through a read error. This chain joins TRBV5-4 and TRBJ2-1; D gene unclear. CDR1 is SGHNT and CDR2 is YYREEE in the germline V gene (reference sequence). The CDR3 contains 16 residues. The CDR3 DNA reads TGTGCCAGCAGTTTGGTTAAATCGGGTACCTACAATGAGCAGTTCTTC. The encoded protein is CASSLVKSGTYNEQFF. Full variable domain (remainder filled in from reference TRBV5-4 and TRBJ2-1): ETGVTQSPTHLIKTRGQQVTLRCSSQSGHNTVSWYQQALGQGPQFIFQYYREEENGRGNFPPRFSGLQFPNYSSELNVNALELDDSALYLCASSLVKSGTYNEQFFGPGTRLTVL.

The chain combines TRBV5-8 with TRBJ2-7; tentatively, D is TRBD1 (5 bases). The ends were cut back, 2 bases at V and 3 bases at J, with 12 bases in the middle. Germline assignment: CDR1 SGHTS and CDR2 YDEGEE. The CDR3 contains 14 residues. Written as DNA, the CDR3 is TGTGCCAGCAGCTTAGATGGCAGGGACTACGAGCAGTACTTC. Translation gives CASSLDGRDYEQYF.

This clone was counted once. An end of the junction differs from the germline gene, which may be a read error. This chain uses TRBV5-1 with TRBJ2-5; D remains unclear. The tail of the sequence fits TRBJ2-7 better, so the J call may be wrong. Per germline, CDR1 SGHRS and CDR2 YFSETQ. This CDR3 contains 14 residues. The CDR3 here is CASRLAVSSYEQYF. The CDR3 DNA is TGCGCCAGCAGGTTGGCGGTTAGCTCCTACGAGCAGTACTTC.

In this sample, this clone turned up once. This chain links TRBV5-6 with TRBJ2-7; a weak D match, TRBD2 (6 bases). Trimming took off 1 base at V and 9 bases at J, with 14 bases between the two ends. The germline CDR1 and CDR2 sequences are SGHDT and YYEEEE. The CDR3 length is 13 residues. This CDR3 reads CASSLFGDWAQYF. For the CDR3, the DNA is TGTGCCAGCAGCTTGTTCGGGGACTGGGCGCAGTACTTC.

This clone was recorded once. CDR3 loop: CASSVLAGGPGKTQYF. CDR3 DNA: TGTGCCAGCAGCGTACTAGCGGGGGGGCCGGGGAAGACCCAGTACTTC. The chain is built from TRBV5-4 and TRBJ2-5; TRBD2 aligns across 13 bases. The J segment lost 6 bases and the V segment lost 4 bases, leaving 9 bases of the junction unmatched. Germline CDR1 SGHNT, CDR2 YYREEE (reference sequence). The CDR3 is 16 amino acids.

In this sample, this clone turned up once. The chain uses TRBV15 and TRBJ1-5, with D unresolved. Germline loops: CDR1 LNHNV, CDR2 YYDKDF (reference sequence). Trimming left V 3 bases short and J 11 bases short, with 17 bases between. The CDR3 consists of 14 residues. The CDR3 DNA reads as TGTGCCACCAGCAGGGAAAGGTCCGGGGTAGCCCAGCATTTT. Protein: CATSRERSGVAQHF. Combining the CDR3 with reference TRBV15 and TRBJ1-5 gives the whole variable domain DAMVIQNPRYQVTQFGKPVTLSCSQTLNHNVMYWYQQKSSQAPKLLFHYYDKDFNNEADTPDNFQSRRPNTSFCFLDIRSPGLGDTAMYLCATSRERSGVAQHFGDGTRLSIL.

V gene TRBV2 combines with J gene TRBJ2-7; 13 bases align to TRBD2. Germline lookup yields CDR1 SNHLY and CDR2 FYNNEI. V dropped 9 bases and J dropped 4; count of bases not matched to a gene: 3. This CDR3 is built from 13 residues. The CDR3 loop is CASPGLAGYEQYF. In DNA, the CDR3 is TGTGCCAGTCCGGGACTAGCGGGATACGAGCAGTACTTC.

The chain is built from TRBV30 and TRBJ2-5; 7 bases agree with TRBD2. Unmatched junction bases numbered 10, after V lost 3 bases and J lost 6 bases. This CDR3 has 14 residues. Germline CDR1 and CDR2: GTSNPN and SVGIG (reference sequence). CDR3 nucleotide sequence: TGTGCCTGGAGCGGGGCGGGAGTGGGAAAGACCCAGTACTTC. As protein: CAWSGAGVGKTQYF. Drawing the rest from reference TRBV30 and TRBJ2-5, the complete variable domain is SQTIHQWPATLVQPVGSPLSLECTVEGTSNPNLYWYRQAAGRGLQLLFYSVGIGQISSEVPQNLSASRPQDRQFILSSKKLLLSDSGFYLCAWSGAGVGKTQYFGPGTRLLVL.

The chain joins TRBV9 to TRBJ2-5; 8 nucleotides match TRBD1. There are 16 residues in the CDR3. The V gene end was trimmed by 0 bases and the J gene end by 2 bases; junction bases not matched to a gene: 6. Germline lookup yields CDR1 SGDLS and CDR2 YYNGEE. CDR3 DNA sequence: TGTGCCAGCAGCGTAGCAGGGGGCCAACTTCAAGAGACCCAGTACTTC. Protein product: CASSVAGGQLQETQYF.

The genes are TRBV18 and TRBJ2-5; TRBD1 matches 8 bases. With V trimmed by 2 bases and J by 4 bases, 3 bases remained unmatched. The CDR3 has 14 residues. Germline V gene data show CDR1 as KGHSH and CDR2 as LQKENI. The CDR3 sequence is CASSPGTGVETQYF. The CDR3 DNA reads TGTGCCAGCTCACCAGGGACAGGAGTAGAGACCCAGTACTTC.

V usage is TRBV19 and J usage is TRBJ2-7, with D possibly matching TRBD2 (5 bases). V lost 5 bases, J lost 1 base, and 6 bases lay in between. This CDR3 spans 12 amino acids. CDR1 is LNHDA and CDR2 is SQIVND in the germline V gene (reference sequence). The chain's CDR3 is CASSPGSYEQYF. The CDR3 DNA reads TGTGCCAGTAGTCCGGGGTCCTACGAGCAGTACTTC.

The chain has TRBV4-1 and TRBJ2-7, with TRBD1 matching 7 bases. Germline V gene data show CDR1 as MGHRA and CDR2 as YSYEKL. After removal of 2 bases from V and 4 bases from J, the junction contained 8 bases not matched to a gene. The CDR3 has 15 residues. In DNA form, the CDR3 reads TGCGCCAGCAGCCAATGGGACAGTGTAGTTTACGAGCAGTACTTC. This sequence encodes CASSQWDSVVYEQYF.

The CDR3 region is CASSDRDRDYGYTF. For the CDR3, the DNA is TGTGCCAGCAGTGACAGGGACAGGGACTATGGCTACACCTTC. The rearrangement joins TRBV6-1 to TRBJ1-2; TRBD1 matches at 9 bases. From germline, CDR1 is MNHNS and CDR2 SASEGT. CDR3 length: 14 residues. V dropped 3 bases and J dropped 3; count of bases not matched to a gene: 2.

The J gene is TRBJ1-1, the V gene TRBV4-3, with 7 bases fitting TRBD1. Germline V lookup: CDR1 LGHNA, CDR2 YSLEER. The J segment lost 4 bases and the V segment lost 4 bases, leaving 6 bases of the junction unmatched. This CDR3 contains 14 residues. The CDR3 DNA is TGCGCCAGCAGCCCACAGGGGTACGGCACTGAAGCTTTCTTT. It is translated as CASSPQGYGTEAFF.

V is TRBV28 and J is TRBJ1-5, with D uncertain. V lost 3 bases, J lost 4 bases, and 7 bases lay in between. CDR3 size: 13 residues. Looked up from germline, CDR1 is MDHEN and CDR2 is SYDVKM. Here the CDR3 reads CASSLAWNQPQHF. The CDR3 DNA follows: TGTGCCAGCAGTTTGGCATGGAATCAGCCCCAGCATTTT. The full variable domain, rest sourced from reference TRBV28 and TRBJ1-5, is DVKVTQSSRYLVKRTGEKVFLECVQDMDHENMFWYRQDPGLGLRLIYFSYDVKMKEKGDIPEGYSVSREKKERFSLILESASTNQTSMYLCASSLAWNQPQHFGDGTRLSIL.

The CDR3 region is CASSSGQTNNSPLHF. Written as DNA, the CDR3 is TGTGCCAGCAGCTCAGGACAGACAAATAATTCACCCCTCCACTTT. The chain links TRBV7-9 to TRBJ1-6; D may be TRBD1 (6 bases). Germline V CDR1 and CDR2: SEHNR, FQNEAQ (reference sequence). The CDR3 runs to 15 residues. V was trimmed by 4 bases and J by 5 bases, leaving 12 bases between them.

This clone was observed at least ten times. V is TRBV6-5 and J is TRBJ1-1, with 8 bases fitting TRBD1. Germline V gives CDR1 MNHEY, CDR2 SVGAGI. The CDR3 is made up of 16 amino acids. V dropped 2 bases and J dropped 2; count of bases not matched to a gene: 7. Here the CDR3 reads CASSYLGTGHNTEAFF. The DNA for the CDR3 is TGTGCCAGCAGTTACCTCGGGACAGGCCATAACACTGAAGCTTTCTTT.

The V call is TRBV28, the J call TRBJ1-2, with 8 nucleotides matching TRBD1. The CDR3 runs to 14 residues. Trimming at V came to 6 bases and at J to 8 bases, leaving 11 bases not matched to a gene. CDR1 and CDR2 (germline): MDHEN, SYDVKM. The CDR3 nucleotides read TGTGCCAGCAGGAGGCCCTCCAGGGGGCTGGGCTACACCTTC. Residues: CASRRPSRGLGYTF.

This chain joins TRBV28 and TRBJ2-7; D is unresolved. The V end lost 2 bases, the J end lost 0 bases, and 11 bases lay between the germline ends. The CDR3 has 15 amino acids. Germline V gene lookup returns CDR1 MDHEN and CDR2 SYDVKM. The CDR3 reads CASSLIDTTSYEQYF. CDR3 sequence (DNA): TGTGCCAGCAGTTTAATTGACACAACCTCCTACGAGCAGTACTTC.

The rearrangement uses TRBV19 and TRBJ2-2, with 9 bases that match TRBD2. Germline assignment: CDR1 LNHDA and CDR2 SQIVND (reference sequence). The V and J ends lost 0 bases and 4 bases, in that order; junction bases with no gene match: 9. CDR3 length: 18 residues. The CDR3 sequence is CASSIDFTSGPSTGELFF. The CDR3 nucleotides are TGTGCCAGTAGTATAGACTTCACTAGCGGGCCGAGCACCGGGGAGCTGTTTTTT.

The V gene is TRBV29-1, the J gene TRBJ1-2; TRBD1 matches at 9 bases. Unmatched junction bases numbered 13, after V lost 7 bases and J lost 4 bases. CDR1 and CDR2 (germline): SQVTM, ANQGSEA. The CDR3 runs to 15 residues. This CDR3 reads CSASTGTGLIYGYTF. CDR3 coding DNA: TGCAGCGCTTCCACCGGGACAGGGCTTATCTATGGCTACACCTTC.

This clone occurred a few times. V and J are TRBV6-1 and TRBJ2-6, with D hard to call. The CDR3 covers 16 residues. CDR1 is MNHNS and CDR2 is SASEGT in the germline V gene. Trimming took 2 bases from V and 0 from J, leaving 8 bases between them. This CDR3 reads CASSEFRNSGANVLTF. CDR3 nucleotide sequence: TGTGCCAGCAGTGAATTCAGGAACTCTGGGGCCAACGTCCTGACTTTC.

The chain recombines TRBV5-1 with TRBJ2-3; tentative D call: TRBD2 (7 bases). Germline CDR1 and CDR2: SGHRS and YFSETQ. Trimming removed 0 bases from V and 4 bases from J, with 15 bases in between. The CDR3 sequence is 16 residues long. CDR3 sequence: CASSLGGGGLSDTQYF. CDR3 nucleotides: TGCGCCAGCAGCTTGGGAGGGGGGGGCCTGTCAGATACGCAGTATTTT.

The chain has TRBV4-1 and TRBJ2-1; the match to TRBD1 covers 9 bases. The germline V gene encodes CDR1 MGHRA and CDR2 YSYEKL. The CDR3 consists of 17 residues. Unmatched junction bases numbered 7, after V lost 4 bases and J lost 0 bases. CDR3 nucleotides: TGCGCCAGCAGCCTACAGGGGGCGGGTGCCTCCTACAATGAGCAGTTCTTC. This sequence encodes CASSLQGAGASYNEQFF.

The V and J genes are TRBV5-1 and TRBJ1-1, with D maybe TRBD1 (5 bases). The CDR3 has 14 residues. Germline CDR1 is SGHRS and CDR2 is YFSETQ. Trimming took off 1 base at V and 1 base at J, with 8 bases between the two ends. CDR3 region: CASSLSRENTEAFF. The CDR3 DNA sequence: TGCGCCAGCAGCTTGAGCAGGGAGAACACTGAAGCTTTCTTT.

This rearrangement joins TRBV28 to TRBJ1-5, with unresolved D. V was clipped by 6 bases and J by 3 bases, with 15 bases between them. This CDR3 is built from 15 residues. CDR1 and CDR2 from the germline V gene are MDHEN and SYDVKM. The DNA of the CDR3 is TGTGCCAGCAGCTTGGGCGGGAGCTACAATCAGCCCCAGCATTTT. Its translation is CASSLGGSYNQPQHF.